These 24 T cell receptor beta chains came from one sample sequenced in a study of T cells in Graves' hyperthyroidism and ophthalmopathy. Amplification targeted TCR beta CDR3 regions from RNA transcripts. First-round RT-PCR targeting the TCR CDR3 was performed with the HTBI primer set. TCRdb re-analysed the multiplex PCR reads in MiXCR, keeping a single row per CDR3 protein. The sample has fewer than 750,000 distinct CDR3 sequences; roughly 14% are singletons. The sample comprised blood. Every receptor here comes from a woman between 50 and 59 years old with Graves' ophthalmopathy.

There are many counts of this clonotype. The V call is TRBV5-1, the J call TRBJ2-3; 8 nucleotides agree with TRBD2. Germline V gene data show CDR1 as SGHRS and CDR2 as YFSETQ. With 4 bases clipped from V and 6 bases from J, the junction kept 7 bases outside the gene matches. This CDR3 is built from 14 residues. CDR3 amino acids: CASSHGLAEDTQYF. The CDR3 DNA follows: TGCGCCAGCAGCCATGGACTAGCAGAGGATACGCAGTATTTT.

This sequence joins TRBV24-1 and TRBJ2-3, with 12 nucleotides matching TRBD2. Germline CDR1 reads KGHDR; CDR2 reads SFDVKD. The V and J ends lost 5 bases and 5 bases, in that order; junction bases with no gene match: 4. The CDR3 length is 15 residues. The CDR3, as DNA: TGTGCCACCAGTGTGACTAGCGGGAGTGGAGATACGCAGTATTTT. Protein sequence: CATSVTSGSGDTQYF.

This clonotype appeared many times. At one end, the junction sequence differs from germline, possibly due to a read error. CDR3 nucleotides: TGCGCCAGCAGCGCCGGGACTAGCGGGAGCAATGAGCAGTTCTTC. Amino acid sequence: CASSAGTSGSNEQFF. The J gene is TRBJ2-1, the V gene TRBV19; 14 bases match TRBD2. This CDR3 has 15 amino acids. Germline CDR1 LNHDA, CDR2 SQIVND (reference sequence).

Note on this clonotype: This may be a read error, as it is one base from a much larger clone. CDR3 nucleotide sequence: TGTGCCAGCAGTTCCTGCAGCGATCGAGAGACCCAGTACTTC. Residues: CASSSCSDRETQYF. The chain has TRBV27 and TRBJ2-5; D uncertain. V was cut by 4 bases and J by 4 bases, with 13 bases left in between. The CDR3 length is 14 residues. Per germline, CDR1 MNHEY and CDR2 SMNVEV (reference sequence).

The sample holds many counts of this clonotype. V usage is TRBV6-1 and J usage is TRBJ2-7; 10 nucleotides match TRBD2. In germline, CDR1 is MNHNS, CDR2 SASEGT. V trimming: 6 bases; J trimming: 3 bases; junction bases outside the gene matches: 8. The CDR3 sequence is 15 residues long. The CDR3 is CASSSSSGGIYEQYF. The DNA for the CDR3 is TGTGCCAGCAGCTCATCTAGCGGGGGAATCTACGAGCAGTACTTC.

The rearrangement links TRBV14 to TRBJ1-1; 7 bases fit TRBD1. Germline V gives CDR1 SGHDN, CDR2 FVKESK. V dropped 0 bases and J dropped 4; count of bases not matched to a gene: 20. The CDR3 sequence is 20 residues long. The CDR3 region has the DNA TGTGCCAGCAGCCAAGATAATATTCCCAACAGGGGATTTATCGTCACTGAAGCTTTCTTT. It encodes CASSQDNIPNRGFIVTEAFF.

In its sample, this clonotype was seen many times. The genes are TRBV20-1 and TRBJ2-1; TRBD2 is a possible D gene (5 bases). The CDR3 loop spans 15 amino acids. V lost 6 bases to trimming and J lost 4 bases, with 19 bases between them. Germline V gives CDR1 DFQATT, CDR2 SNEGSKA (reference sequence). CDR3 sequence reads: CSARIDYRFYNEQFF. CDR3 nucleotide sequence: TGCAGTGCGAGAATAGACTACCGCTTTTACAATGAGCAGTTCTTC.

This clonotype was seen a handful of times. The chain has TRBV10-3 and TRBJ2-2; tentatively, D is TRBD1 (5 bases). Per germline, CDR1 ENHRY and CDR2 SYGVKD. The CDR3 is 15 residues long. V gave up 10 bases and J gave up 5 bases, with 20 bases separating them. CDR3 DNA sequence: TGTGCCACCTCGGTTATTGACAGTAGGACCGGGGAGCTGTTTTTT. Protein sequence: CATSVIDSRTGELFF.

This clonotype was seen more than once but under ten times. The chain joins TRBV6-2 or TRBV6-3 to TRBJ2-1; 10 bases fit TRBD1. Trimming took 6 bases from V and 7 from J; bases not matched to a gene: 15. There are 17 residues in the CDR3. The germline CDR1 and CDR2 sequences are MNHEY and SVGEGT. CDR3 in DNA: TGTGCCAGCAGCCACGACAGGGGGCAATTATACGGGAATGAGCAGTTCTTC. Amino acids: CASSHDRGQLYGNEQFF.

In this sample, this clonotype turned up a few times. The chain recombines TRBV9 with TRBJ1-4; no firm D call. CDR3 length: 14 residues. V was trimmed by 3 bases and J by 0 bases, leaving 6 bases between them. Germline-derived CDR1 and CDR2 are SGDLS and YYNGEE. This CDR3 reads CASSAEATNEKLFF. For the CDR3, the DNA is TGTGCCAGCAGCGCAGAAGCAACTAATGAAAAACTGTTTTTT.

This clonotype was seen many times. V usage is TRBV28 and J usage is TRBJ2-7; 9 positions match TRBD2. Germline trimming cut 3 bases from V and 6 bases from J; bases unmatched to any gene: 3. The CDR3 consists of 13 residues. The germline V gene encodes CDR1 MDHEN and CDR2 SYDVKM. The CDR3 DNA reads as TGTGCCAGCAGTTTCCAGCGGGAGGCCGAGCAGTACTTC. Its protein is CASSFQREAEQYF.

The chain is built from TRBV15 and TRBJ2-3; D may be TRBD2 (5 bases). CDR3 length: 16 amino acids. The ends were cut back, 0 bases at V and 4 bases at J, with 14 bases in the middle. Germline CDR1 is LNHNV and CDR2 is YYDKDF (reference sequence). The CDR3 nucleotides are TGTGCCACCAGCAGAGATACGGGGATCTTCCCAGATACGCAGTATTTT. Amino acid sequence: CATSRDTGIFPDTQYF.

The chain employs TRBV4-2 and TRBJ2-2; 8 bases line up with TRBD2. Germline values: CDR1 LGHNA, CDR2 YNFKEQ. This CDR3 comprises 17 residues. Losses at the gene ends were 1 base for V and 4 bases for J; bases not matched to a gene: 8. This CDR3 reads CASSQVGSGIGTGELFF. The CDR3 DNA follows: TGTGCCAGCAGCCAAGTTGGTAGCGGGATTGGCACCGGGGAGCTGTTTTTT.

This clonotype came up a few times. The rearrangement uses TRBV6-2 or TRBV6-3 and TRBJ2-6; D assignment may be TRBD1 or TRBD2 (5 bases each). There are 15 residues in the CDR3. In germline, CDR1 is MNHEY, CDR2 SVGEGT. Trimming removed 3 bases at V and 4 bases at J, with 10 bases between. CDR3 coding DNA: TGTGCCAGCAGTTATGGGGGAGCGGGGGCCAACGTCCTGACTTTC. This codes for CASSYGGAGANVLTF.

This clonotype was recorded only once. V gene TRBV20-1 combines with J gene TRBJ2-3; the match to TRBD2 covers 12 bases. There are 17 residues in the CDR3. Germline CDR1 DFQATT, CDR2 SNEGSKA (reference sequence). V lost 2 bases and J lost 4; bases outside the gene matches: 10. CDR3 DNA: TGCAGTGCTAGACCTCTTCTAGCGGGAGGGCCCCCAGATACGCAGTATTTT. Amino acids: CSARPLLAGGPPDTQYF.

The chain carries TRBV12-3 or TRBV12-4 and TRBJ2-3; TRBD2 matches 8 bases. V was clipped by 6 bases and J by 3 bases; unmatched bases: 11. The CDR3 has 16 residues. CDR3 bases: TGTGCCAGCAGGCACATAAGCGGGAGTGGAACAGATACGCAGTATTTT. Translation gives CASRHISGSGTDTQYF.

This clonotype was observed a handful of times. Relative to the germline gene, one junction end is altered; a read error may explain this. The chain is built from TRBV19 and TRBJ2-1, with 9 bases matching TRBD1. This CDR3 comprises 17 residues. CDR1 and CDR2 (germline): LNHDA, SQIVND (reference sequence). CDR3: CASSMGRGQGSHNEQFF. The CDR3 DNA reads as TGTGCCAGTAGTATGGGTCGGGGACAGGGCTCCCACAATGAGCAGTTCTTC.

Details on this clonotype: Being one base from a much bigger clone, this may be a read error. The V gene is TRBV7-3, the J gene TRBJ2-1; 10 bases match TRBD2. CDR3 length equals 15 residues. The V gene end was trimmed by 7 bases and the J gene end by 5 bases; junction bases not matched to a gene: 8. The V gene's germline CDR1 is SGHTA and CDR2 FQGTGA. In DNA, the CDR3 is TGTGCCAGCATCTCAGCGGGAGGGCCCCACAATGAGCAGTTCTTC. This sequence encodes CASISAGGPHNEQFF.

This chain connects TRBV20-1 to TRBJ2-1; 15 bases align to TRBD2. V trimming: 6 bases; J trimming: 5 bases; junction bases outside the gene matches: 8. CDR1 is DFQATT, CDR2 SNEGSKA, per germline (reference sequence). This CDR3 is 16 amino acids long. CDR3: CSASGLAGGANNEQFF. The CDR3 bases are TGCAGTGCCTCGGGACTAGCGGGAGGAGCAAACAATGAGCAGTTCTTC.

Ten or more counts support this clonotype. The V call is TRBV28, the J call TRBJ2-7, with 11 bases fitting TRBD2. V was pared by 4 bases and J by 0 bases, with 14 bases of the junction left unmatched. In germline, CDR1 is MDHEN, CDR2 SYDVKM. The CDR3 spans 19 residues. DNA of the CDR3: TGTGCCAGCAGTTCGCGCTGGGGTAGCGGGAGGGCGAGCTCCTACGAGCAGTACTTC. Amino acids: CASSSRWGSGRASSYEQYF.

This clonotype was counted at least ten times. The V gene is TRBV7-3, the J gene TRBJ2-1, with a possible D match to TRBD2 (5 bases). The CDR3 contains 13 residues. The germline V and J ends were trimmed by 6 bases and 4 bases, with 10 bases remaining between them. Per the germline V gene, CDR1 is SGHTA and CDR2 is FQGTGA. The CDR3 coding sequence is TGTGCCAGCAGGGCGGGCGTTTACAATGAGCAGTTCTTC. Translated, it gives CASRAGVYNEQFF.

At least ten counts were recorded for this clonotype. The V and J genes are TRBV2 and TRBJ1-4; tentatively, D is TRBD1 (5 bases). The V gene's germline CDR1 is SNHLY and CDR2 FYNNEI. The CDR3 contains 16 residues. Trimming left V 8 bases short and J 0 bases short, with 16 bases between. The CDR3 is CASSYGDYTTNEKLFF. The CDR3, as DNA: TGTGCCAGCTCATACGGGGACTATACAACTAATGAAAAACTGTTTTTT.

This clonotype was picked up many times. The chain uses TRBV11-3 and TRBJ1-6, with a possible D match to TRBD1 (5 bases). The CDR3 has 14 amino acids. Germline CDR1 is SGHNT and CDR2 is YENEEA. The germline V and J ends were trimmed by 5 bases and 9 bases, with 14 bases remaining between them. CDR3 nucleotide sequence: TGTGCCAGCAGCCCCGCCAGGGCGGGTTCACCCCTCCACTTT. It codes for CASSPARAGSPLHF.

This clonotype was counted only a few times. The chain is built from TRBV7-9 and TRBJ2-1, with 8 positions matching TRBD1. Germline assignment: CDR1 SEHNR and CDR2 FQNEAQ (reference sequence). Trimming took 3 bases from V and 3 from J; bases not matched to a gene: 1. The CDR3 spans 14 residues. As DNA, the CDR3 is TGTGCCAGCAGCTTTGACAGGGGCTACAATGAGCAGTTCTTC. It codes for CASSFDRGYNEQFF.